This T cell receptor (beta chain) comes out of a study of vaccination and CD4 T cells after COVID-19. In germline, CDR1 is MNHNS, CDR2 SASEGT. The CDR3 is 15 amino acids. Germline trimming cut 6 bases from V and 6 bases from J; bases unmatched to any gene: 8. This sample's treatment: roughly ten-day PBMC culture with coronavirus spike peptide pools or control peptides (ViraFEST assay). March to December 2020 was the span of positive PCR dates, which predated US Alpha, Beta and Delta variants. In regard to this clonotype: The antigen is undetermined.

Sequenced with the Oncomine TCR Beta short-read assay was DNA taken from cultured CD4+ T cells. Someone extracted genomic DNA from cultured CD4+ T cells. TCRdb passed the PCR reads through MiXCR, listing each CDR3 protein once. There are roughly 16,000 distinct CDR3 sequences in the sample; 40% to 65% occur only once, and around 3.4% lies in the top ten. The sample was CD4+ T cells from blood, cultured in vitro, taken before SARS-CoV-2 vaccination. This sequence joins TRBV6-1 and TRBJ1-6; TRBD1 matches 7 bases. The TCR was taken from a human donor who had recovered from COVID-19. CDR3 region: CASRKNRGFNSPLHF. CDR3 nucleotide sequence: TGTGCCAGCAGAAAAAACAGGGGCTTTAATTCACCCCTCCACTTT.